The TCR beta chain under discussion was sequenced for a study of T cells in localized non-small cell lung cancer. Study-wide findings and caveats: T cell clonality was highest in uninvolved adjacent lung, above tumor.

Data came from immunoSEQ multiplex PCR; TCRdb stores just in-frame clones and leaves some out. The sample shows fewer than 75,000 clones, about 88% of them seen only once. This CDR3 is 16 amino acids long. Trimming removed 1 base at V and 0 bases at J, with 13 bases between. Germline values: CDR1 SGHTA, CDR2 FQGNSA. About this clone itself: The antigen is not known. Other DNA sequences in the sample encode the same CDR3.

The source of this sequence is a female donor at least 60 years old with stage I lung adenocarcinoma. The chain joins TRBV7-2 to TRBJ2-7, with a weak D call TRBD2 (5 bases). The material sequenced was peripheral blood, taken before any cancer treatment. Written as DNA, the CDR3 is TGTGCCAGCAGCTTAGTCGCGGGCCTTAGCTCCTACGAGCAGTACTTC. Translated, it gives CASSLVAGLSSYEQYF.